This T cell receptor beta chain was recorded in a study of blood T cell repertoires in COVID-19. Clinical history reported by participants formed the basis on which cohorts were assigned. Germline loops: CDR1 SNHLY, CDR2 FYNNEI. V was clipped by 7 bases and J by 3 bases; unmatched bases: 12. The length of the CDR3 is 16 residues. Per the authors' pipeline: Cell counts per sample came from amplifying reference gene primers. Sequenced by immunoSEQ multiplex PCR; TCRdb stores in-frame clones only, minus some. V, J and clone size were drawn from that table, and D and trimming were deduced from the DNA. The sample records roughly 290,000 clones, 75% to 90% being singletons.

V and J are TRBV2 and TRBJ2-4; 7 nucleotides align to TRBD2. The TCR originated in a woman between 40 and 50 years old who had recovered from COVID-19. Sample: PBMCs or T cells enriched from blood (not recorded which). The CDR3 loop is CASITGGSQGKNIQYF. CDR3 in DNA: TGTGCCAGCATCACCGGGGGGTCACAAGGCAAAAACATTCAGTACTTC.